The 27 T cell receptor beta chains presented below share a single source sample, sequenced in a study of T cells in Graves' hyperthyroidism and ophthalmopathy. Amplified regions were TCR beta CDR3 sequences from RNA transcripts. When the TCR CDR3 underwent first-round RT-PCR, the HTBI primer set was used. TCRdb itself ran the multiplex PCR reads through MiXCR, one entry per CDR3 protein. The repertoire holds about 280,000 distinct CDR3 sequences, 25% to 30% seen once, with about 30% in the top ten. The sequenced sample consisted of blood. All receptors derive from a man aged 35-49 years with Graves' hyperthyroidism that later progressed to Graves' ophthalmopathy.

At least ten counts were recorded for this clonotype. The chain employs TRBV18 and TRBJ1-1; D is perhaps TRBD1 (6 bases). This CDR3 has 17 residues. V lost 6 bases and J 1 base, leaving 21 bases between the germline ends. CDR1 is KGHSH, CDR2 LQKENI, per germline. The DNA for the CDR3 is TGTGCCAGCTCCAACCAGGGGATAGGGCGAGGGAACACTGAAGCTTTCTTT. It codes for CASSNQGIGRGNTEAFF.

J is TRBJ2-7 and V is TRBV2; the D is unclear. The CDR3 loop spans 14 amino acids. The V gene lost 4 bases and the J gene lost 3 bases, with 13 bases spanning the gap. Germline loops: CDR1 SNHLY, CDR2 FYNNEI. CDR3 in amino acids: CASSVIRENYEQYF. For the CDR3, the DNA is TGTGCCAGCAGTGTTATTAGGGAAAACTACGAGCAGTACTTC.

This clonotype was detected ten times or more. This rearrangement joins TRBV28 to TRBJ2-7, with 11 positions matching TRBD2. The CDR3 is 15 residues long. After removal of 3 bases from V and 3 bases from J, the junction contained 4 bases not matched to a gene. In germline, CDR1 is MDHEN, CDR2 SYDVKM. The CDR3 is CASSLTSGEIYEQYF. The CDR3, as DNA: TGTGCCAGCAGTTTGACTAGCGGGGAGATCTACGAGCAGTACTTC.

This clonotype was found many times. The gene calls are TRBV10-3 and TRBJ2-7, with no clear D. Germline values: CDR1 ENHRY, CDR2 SYGVKD. V lost 2 bases to trimming and J lost 6 bases, with 11 bases between them. The CDR3 contains 13 residues. For the CDR3, the DNA is TGTGCCATCAGTGAGGCTGGGTCAATCGAGCAGTACTTC. Protein product: CAISEAGSIEQYF.

This clonotype was observed at least ten times. This chain joins TRBV6-9 and TRBJ2-5; 12 bases are shared with TRBD1. Per germline, CDR1 MNHGY and CDR2 SVAAGI. This CDR3 has 17 amino acids. J was trimmed by 5 bases and V by 4 bases; bases with no gene match: 11. The CDR3 reads CASSLHWDRGRWETQYF. CDR3 bases: TGTGCCAGCAGTTTGCACTGGGACAGGGGGCGCTGGGAGACCCAGTACTTC.

In its sample, this clonotype was seen many times. The rearrangement links TRBV25-1 to TRBJ2-7; 11 bases align to TRBD2. Germline V CDR1 and CDR2: MGHDK, SYGVNS. The V segment lost 3 bases and the J segment 1 base; nucleotides outside the gene matches: 5. The length of the CDR3 is 16 residues. The CDR3 DNA reads as TGTGCCAGCAGTGAGGTTTCTAGCGGGAGGTCCTACGAGCAGTACTTC. The encoded protein is CASSEVSSGRSYEQYF.

In this sample, this clonotype turned up many times. This chain links TRBV2 with TRBJ2-5, with D possibly TRBD1 on 6 matching bases. The CDR3 sequence is 15 residues long. Germline assignment: CDR1 SNHLY and CDR2 FYNNEI. V lost 4 bases, J lost 5 bases, and 17 bases lay in between. In nucleotides, the CDR3 is TGTGCCAGCAGTGGGCGACAGGAGGAGTCGGAGACCCAGTACTTC. Translation gives CASSGRQEESETQYF.

This clonotype was counted many times. The chain carries TRBV20-1 and TRBJ2-7; 10 nucleotides match TRBD2. CDR3 length equals 15 residues. The junction had 10 bases not matched to a gene; V was cut back by 3 bases and J by 5 bases. CDR1 is DFQATT, CDR2 SNEGSKA, per germline (reference sequence). The DNA for the CDR3 is TGCAGTGCTAGTGAACCGGGACTAGCGTTCGACGAGCAGTACTTC. It translates to CSASEPGLAFDEQYF.

This clonotype was found many times. V gene TRBV27 combines with J gene TRBJ2-7; TRBD2 matches 7 bases. V lost 5 bases and J lost 0; bases outside the gene matches: 10. The CDR3 is made up of 16 amino acids. Germline CDR1 and CDR2: MNHEY and SMNVEV (reference sequence). CDR3 residues: CASSPKTSLSSYEQYF. As DNA, the CDR3 is TGTGCCAGCAGTCCGAAGACTAGCTTGAGCTCCTACGAGCAGTACTTC.

This clonotype was counted many times. The chain combines TRBV9 with TRBJ2-5; D is perhaps TRBD2 (5 bases). CDR3 length: 13 amino acids. The germline V gene has CDR1 SGDLS and CDR2 YYNGEE. Trimming removed 0 bases at V and 3 bases at J, with 6 bases between. In DNA form, the CDR3 reads TGTGCCAGCAGCGTAGGAGCGGAAGAGACCCAGTACTTC. As protein: CASSVGAEETQYF.

This clonotype was seen only a few times. This sequence joins TRBV20-1 and TRBJ2-7, with TRBD1 matching 9 bases. V lost 6 bases and J lost 3; bases outside the gene matches: 3. Per germline, CDR1 DFQATT and CDR2 SNEGSKA (reference sequence). The CDR3 has 12 amino acids. CDR3 region: CSADRGGYEQYF. CDR3 DNA: TGCAGTGCCGACAGGGGGGGCTACGAGCAGTACTTC.

CDR3 in amino acids: CSALREGEQYF. In nucleotides, the CDR3 is TGCAGTGCCCTCCGAGAGGGCGAGCAGTACTTC. The gene calls are TRBV20-1 and TRBJ2-7, with D perhaps matching TRBD2 (5 bases). Trimming shortened V by 6 bases and J by 6 bases, and 12 bases separated the two germline ends. The CDR3 runs to 11 residues. CDR1 is DFQATT and CDR2 is SNEGSKA in the germline V gene (reference sequence).

CDR3 nucleotide sequence: TGTGCCAGCAGATCCCCTGTTCCCTATGGCTACACCTTC. Its protein product is CASRSPVPYGYTF. This chain connects TRBV6-1 to TRBJ1-2; unclear D gene. Germline V gives CDR1 MNHNS, CDR2 SASEGT. This CDR3 is built from 13 residues. V was trimmed by 6 bases and J by 4 bases, leaving 12 bases between them.

The J gene is TRBJ2-7, the V gene TRBV12-3 or TRBV12-4; TRBD2 matches at 7 bases. Trimming took 2 bases from V and 9 from J; bases not matched to a gene: 13. CDR3 size: 15 residues. CDR3 DNA: TGTGCCAGCAGTTTACGGGAGGAAACCTACGAGAGGCAGTACTTC. It translates to CASSLREETYERQYF.

The rearrangement uses TRBV2 and TRBJ2-5; weak D call: TRBD2 (5 bases). The ends were cut back, 3 bases at V and 5 bases at J, with 10 bases in the middle. CDR1 and CDR2 (germline): SNHLY, FYNNEI. The CDR3 consists of 13 residues. The chain's CDR3 is CASSERVQETQYF. In DNA, the CDR3 is TGTGCCAGCAGTGAGAGGGTGCAGGAGACCCAGTACTTC. The full variable domain, its missing parts supplied by reference TRBV2 and TRBJ2-5, is EPEVTQTPSHQVTQMGQEVILRCVPISNHLYFYWYRQILGQKVEFLVSFYNNEISEKSEIFDDQFSVERPDGSNFTLKIRSTKLEDSAMYFCASSERVQETQYFGPGTRLLVL.

Ten or more counts support this clonotype. The genes are TRBV10-2 and TRBJ2-6; 10 bases are shared with TRBD1. The CDR3 totals 20 residues. Germline-derived CDR1 and CDR2 are WSHSY and SAAADI. The V and J ends lost 0 bases and 1 base, in that order; junction bases with no gene match: 9. The CDR3 loop is CASSESPRPGQGSGANVLTF. CDR3 in DNA: TGCGCCAGCAGTGAGTCCCCTCGCCCGGGACAGGGGTCTGGGGCCAACGTCCTGACTTTC.

The chain links TRBV6-2 or TRBV6-3 to TRBJ2-4; TRBD1 matches at 8 bases. This CDR3 has 19 residues. Germline V gene data show CDR1 as MNHEY and CDR2 as SVGEGT. With 6 bases clipped from V and 3 bases from J, the junction kept 19 bases outside the gene matches. The CDR3 sequence is CASSPPGTGTPHGKNIQYF. Here the CDR3 DNA reads TGTGCCAGCAGCCCGCCAGGGACAGGAACCCCTCATGGCAAAAACATTCAGTACTTC.

This clonotype was observed a few times. The rearrangement uses TRBV6-2 or TRBV6-3 and TRBJ1-5; D perhaps matches TRBD1 (6 bases). The CDR3 length is 13 residues. The ends were cut back, 4 bases at V and 9 bases at J, with 13 bases in the middle. Germline-derived CDR1 and CDR2 are MNHEY and SVGEGT. As DNA, the CDR3 is TGTGCCAGCAGTTCCCAGGGGACGGGGCCCCAGCATTTT. It codes for CASSSQGTGPQHF.

This clonotype showed up just a few times. This chain joins TRBV28 and TRBJ1-5; D unresolved. This CDR3 comprises 14 residues. Trimming cost V 5 bases and J 4 bases, with 12 bases left between them. Germline V gene data show CDR1 as MDHEN and CDR2 as SYDVKM. The DNA for the CDR3 is TGTGCCAGCAGTATCCCAGCTGCAAATCAGCCCCAGCATTTT. It is translated as CASSIPAANQPQHF.

This clonotype has at least ten counts. The rearrangement uses TRBV20-1 and TRBJ2-7; 12 nucleotides agree with TRBD2. The V segment lost 3 bases and the J segment 5 bases; nucleotides outside the gene matches: 8. The CDR3 spans 15 residues. Germline CDR1 is DFQATT and CDR2 is SNEGSKA (reference sequence). In DNA form, the CDR3 reads TGCAGTGCTAGCTACTGGACTAGCGGGATCCACGAGCAGTACTTC. Residues: CSASYWTSGIHEQYF.

This clonotype has at least ten counts. The chain couples TRBV20-1 to TRBJ2-7; 9 positions match TRBD2. The ends lost 5 bases at V and 6 bases at J; junction bases unmatched: 5. The CDR3 loop spans 12 amino acids. CDR1 and CDR2 from the germline V gene are DFQATT and SNEGSKA (reference sequence). CDR3 nucleotide sequence: TGCAGTGCTGCGGGGGGGGTAGGCGAGCAGTACTTC. Translating it yields CSAAGGVGEQYF.

This clonotype appeared many times. This chain uses TRBV20-1 with TRBJ2-7; D possibly matches TRBD1 or TRBD2 (6 bases each). Germline V gene lookup returns CDR1 DFQATT and CDR2 SNEGSKA (reference sequence). The CDR3 spans 11 residues. Trimming cost V 6 bases and J 4 bases, with 10 bases left between them. CDR3 amino acids: CSARGQYEQYF. The CDR3 nucleotides read TGCAGTGCCCGGGGGCAATACGAGCAGTACTTC.

This clonotype was recorded many times. The V and J genes are TRBV19 and TRBJ2-2, with D unclear. V was pared by 10 bases and J by 1 base, with 16 bases between. The length of the CDR3 is 15 residues. The germline V gene has CDR1 LNHDA and CDR2 SQIVND (reference sequence). For the CDR3, the DNA is TGTGCCACCAATCCACGAGAGAAGAACACCGGGGAGCTGTTTTTT. This sequence encodes CATNPREKNTGELFF.

In its sample, this clonotype was seen many times. V and J are TRBV15 and TRBJ2-5; TRBD2 matches at 15 bases. V was pared by 3 bases and J by 2 bases, with 4 bases of the junction left unmatched. Germline-derived CDR1 and CDR2 are LNHNV and YYDKDF (reference sequence). The CDR3 covers 17 residues. CDR3 bases: TGTGCCACCAGCAGCGGACTAGCGGGAGGGGGGCAAGAGACCCAGTACTTC. It codes for CATSSGLAGGGQETQYF.

This clonotype was recorded many times. J is TRBJ1-1 and V is TRBV6-5; the D gene is possibly TRBD1 (6 bases). V lost 8 bases and J lost 4, with 14 bases in between. The germline V gene encodes CDR1 MNHEY and CDR2 SVGAGI. This CDR3 has 13 amino acids. For the CDR3, the DNA is TGTGCCAGCGGATACAGGGATGGCACTGAAGCTTTCTTT. Its protein product is CASGYRDGTEAFF.

This clonotype was counted many times. The chain couples TRBV2 to TRBJ1-1, with TRBD1 identical over 7 bases. Trimming at V came to 10 bases and at J to 2 bases, leaving 10 bases not matched to a gene. The germline V gene has CDR1 SNHLY and CDR2 FYNNEI. CDR3 size: 14 residues. This chain's CDR3 is CAIFYGTANTEAFF. CDR3 DNA sequence: TGTGCCATATTTTATGGGACAGCCAACACTGAAGCTTTCTTT.

This clonotype appeared many times. The chain has TRBV18 and TRBJ2-7; TRBD2 agrees at 10 bases. Germline V CDR1 and CDR2: KGHSH, LQKENI. The CDR3 totals 16 residues. V dropped 3 bases and J dropped 6; count of bases not matched to a gene: 11. The CDR3 DNA follows: TGTGCCAGCTCACCCCCGGGGAGCGGGAGGGCCGCCGAGCAGTACTTC. This encodes CASSPPGSGRAAEQYF.